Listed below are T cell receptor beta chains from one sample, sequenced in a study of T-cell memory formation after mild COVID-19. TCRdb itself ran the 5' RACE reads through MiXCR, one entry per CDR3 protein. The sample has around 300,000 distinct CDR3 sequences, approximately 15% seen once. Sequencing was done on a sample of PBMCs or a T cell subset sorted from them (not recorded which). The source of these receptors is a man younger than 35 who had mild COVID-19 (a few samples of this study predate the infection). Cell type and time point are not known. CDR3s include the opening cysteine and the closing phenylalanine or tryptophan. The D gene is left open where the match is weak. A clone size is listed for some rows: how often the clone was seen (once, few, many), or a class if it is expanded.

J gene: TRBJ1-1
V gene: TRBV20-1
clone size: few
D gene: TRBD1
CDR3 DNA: TGCAGTGACTCGGGACAGCCGAACACTGAAGCTTTCTTT
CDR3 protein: CSDSGQPNTEAFF

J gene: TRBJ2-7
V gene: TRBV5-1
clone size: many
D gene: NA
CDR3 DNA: TGCGCCAGCAGCACAACGACAGAGGGCTGGGGCGAGCAGTACTTC
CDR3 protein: CASSTTTEGWGEQYF

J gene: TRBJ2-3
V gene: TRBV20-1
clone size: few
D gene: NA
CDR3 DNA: TGCAGTCTCTTCTCAGATACGCAGTATTTT
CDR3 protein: CSLFSDTQYF

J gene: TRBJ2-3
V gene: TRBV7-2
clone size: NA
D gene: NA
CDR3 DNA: TGTGCCAGCAGCTTTGTTCCAGGGGGCACAGATACGCAGTATTTT
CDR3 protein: CASSFVPGGTDTQYF

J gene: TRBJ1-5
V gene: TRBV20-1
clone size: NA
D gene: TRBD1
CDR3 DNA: TGCAGTGCTCCAGGGGGCGGCAATCAGCCCCAGCATTTT
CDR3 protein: CSAPGGGNQPQHF

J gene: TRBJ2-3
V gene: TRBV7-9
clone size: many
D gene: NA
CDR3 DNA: TGTGCCAGCAGCTCGGATCAGGATACGCAGTATTTT
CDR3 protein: CASSSDQDTQYF

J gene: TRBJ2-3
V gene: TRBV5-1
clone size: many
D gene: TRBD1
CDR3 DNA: TGCGCCAGCAGCCGAGACAGGGCCTCTAGCACAGATACGCAGTATTTT
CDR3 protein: CASSRDRASSTDTQYF

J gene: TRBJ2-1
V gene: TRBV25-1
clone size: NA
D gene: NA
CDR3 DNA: TGTGCCAGCACCTGGACTGCCCCCTACAATGAGCAGTTCTTC
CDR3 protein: CASTWTAPYNEQFF

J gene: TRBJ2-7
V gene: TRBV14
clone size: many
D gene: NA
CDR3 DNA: TGTGCCAGCATCCCCGAGGTGGGCGGAGGACCCTACGAGCAGTACTTC
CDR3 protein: CASIPEVGGGPYEQYF

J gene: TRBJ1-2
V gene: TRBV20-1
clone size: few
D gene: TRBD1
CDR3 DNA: TGCAGTGCTCCACCGGGACAGGACTATGGCTACACCTTC
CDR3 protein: CSAPPGQDYGYTF

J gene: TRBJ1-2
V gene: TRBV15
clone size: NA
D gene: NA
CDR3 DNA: TGTGCCACCAGCAGACAGGGCCTTATAGATGGCTACACCTTC
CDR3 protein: CATSRQGLIDGYTF

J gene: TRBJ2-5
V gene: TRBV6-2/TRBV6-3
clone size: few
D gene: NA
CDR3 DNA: TGTGCCAGCAGTTATGGGCTCGGAGACCAAGAGACCCAGTACTTC
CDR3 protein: CASSYGLGDQETQYF

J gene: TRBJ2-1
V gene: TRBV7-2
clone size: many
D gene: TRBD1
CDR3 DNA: TGTGCCAGCAGCGACTACAGGGGGCTCTATGAGCAGTTCTTC
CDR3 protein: CASSDYRGLYEQFF

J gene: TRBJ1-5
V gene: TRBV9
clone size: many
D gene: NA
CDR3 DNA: TGTGCCAGCAGCGCAGGGAATCAGCCCCAGCATTTT
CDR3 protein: CASSAGNQPQHF

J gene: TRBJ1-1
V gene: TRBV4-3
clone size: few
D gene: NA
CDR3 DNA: TGCGCCAGCAGCCAAGATTTAGGGGGGACGGGTCTCACTGAAGCTTTCTTT
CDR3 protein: CASSQDLGGTGLTEAFF

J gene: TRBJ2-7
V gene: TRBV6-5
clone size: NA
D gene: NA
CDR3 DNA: TGTGCCAGCAGTTACGGAGGGACGTATACCTACGAGCAGTACTTC
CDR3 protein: CASSYGGTYTYEQYF

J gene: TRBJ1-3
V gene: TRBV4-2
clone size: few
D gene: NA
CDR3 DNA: TGTGCCAGCAGCCACGACTTCTCTGGAAACACCATATATTTT
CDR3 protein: CASSHDFSGNTIYF

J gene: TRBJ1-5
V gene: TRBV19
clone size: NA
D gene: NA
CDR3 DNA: TGTGCCAGTCAGACAGGCAATCAGCCCCAGCATTTT
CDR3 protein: CASQTGNQPQHF

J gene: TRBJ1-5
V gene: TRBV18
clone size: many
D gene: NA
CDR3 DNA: TGTGCCAGCTCACCCCAGGGTAGCAATCAGCCCCAGCATTTT
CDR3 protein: CASSPQGSNQPQHF

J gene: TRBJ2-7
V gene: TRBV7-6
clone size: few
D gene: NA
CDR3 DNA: TGTGCCAGCAGCTCCCACCGGAAGGGGAATTACGAGCAGTACTTC
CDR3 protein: CASSSHRKGNYEQYF

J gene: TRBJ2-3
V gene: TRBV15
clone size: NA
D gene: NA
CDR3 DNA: TGTGCCACCAGCAGAGATCGAGCCCCAGGACCAGATACGCAGTATTTT
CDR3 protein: CATSRDRAPGPDTQYF

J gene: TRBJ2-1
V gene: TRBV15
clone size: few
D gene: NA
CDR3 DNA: TGTGCCACCAGCAGAGCTTACACGGATGAGCAGTTCTTC
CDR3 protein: CATSRAYTDEQFF

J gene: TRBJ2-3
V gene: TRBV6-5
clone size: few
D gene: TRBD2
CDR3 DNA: TGTGCCAGCAGTCCACTGAGCGGGGGCCACACAGATACGCAGTATTTT
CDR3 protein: CASSPLSGGHTDTQYF

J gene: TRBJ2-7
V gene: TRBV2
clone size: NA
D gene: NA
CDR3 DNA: TGTGCCAGCAGGGGGCCGGGTAGCTTTGGCGAGCAGTACTTC
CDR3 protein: CASRGPGSFGEQYF

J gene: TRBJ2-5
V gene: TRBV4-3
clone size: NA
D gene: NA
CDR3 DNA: TGCGCCAGCAGCCAAGATTTCCAGGGCGGTGGGGAGACCCAGTACTTC
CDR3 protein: CASSQDFQGGGETQYF

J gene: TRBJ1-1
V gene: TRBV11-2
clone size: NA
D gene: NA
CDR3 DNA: TGTGCCAGCAGCTGGGGGACGACGAACGAAGCTTTCTTT
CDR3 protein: CASSWGTTNEAFF

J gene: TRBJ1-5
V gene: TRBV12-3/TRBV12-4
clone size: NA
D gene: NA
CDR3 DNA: TGTGCCAGCAGTAACGGAGGCGGCAATCAGCCCCAGCATTTT
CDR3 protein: CASSNGGGNQPQHF

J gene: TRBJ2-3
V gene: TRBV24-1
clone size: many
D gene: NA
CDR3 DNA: TGTGCCACCAGTGATCCCAGGACTAGCACAGATACGCAGTATTTT
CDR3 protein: CATSDPRTSTDTQYF

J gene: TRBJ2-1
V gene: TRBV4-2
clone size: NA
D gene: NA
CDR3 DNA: TGTGCCAGCAGCCAAGATGCTAGCGTCTACAATGAGCAGTTCTTC
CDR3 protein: CASSQDASVYNEQFF

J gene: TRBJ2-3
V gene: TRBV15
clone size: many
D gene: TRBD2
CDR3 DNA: TGTGCCACCAGCAGTGAATCCGGGACTAGCAGGACAGATACGCAGTATTTT
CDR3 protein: CATSSESGTSRTDTQYF

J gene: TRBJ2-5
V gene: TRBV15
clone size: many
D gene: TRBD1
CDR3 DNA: TGTGCCACCAGCAGAGATAAAGGGACAGGGTTTTTTTCCCAGTACTTC
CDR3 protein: CATSRDKGTGFFSQYF

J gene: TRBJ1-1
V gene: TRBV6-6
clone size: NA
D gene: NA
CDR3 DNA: TGTGCCAGCAGTGTATTATTCGACAGTGTAGGCAGGAGGGGCACTGAAGCTTTCTTT
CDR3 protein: CASSVLFDSVGRRGTEAFF

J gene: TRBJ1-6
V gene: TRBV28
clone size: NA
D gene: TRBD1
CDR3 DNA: TGTGCCAGCAGTTCGGGACAGGGGATTTCACCCCTCCACTTT
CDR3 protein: CASSSGQGISPLHF

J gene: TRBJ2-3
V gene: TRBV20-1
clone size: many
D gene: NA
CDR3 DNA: TGCAGTGCTAGAGGACTCCTCGAACCGCAGTATTTT
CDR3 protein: CSARGLLEPQYF

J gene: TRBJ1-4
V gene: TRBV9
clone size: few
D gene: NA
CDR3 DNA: TGTGCCAGCAGCGTAGGGAGCGGGACTGGATACGAAAAACTGTTTTTT
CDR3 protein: CASSVGSGTGYEKLFF

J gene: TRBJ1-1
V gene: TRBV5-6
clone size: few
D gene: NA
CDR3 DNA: TGTGCCAGCAGCTGGGAGCCGGGGGGCGACGCTGAAGCTTTCTTT
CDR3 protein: CASSWEPGGDAEAFF

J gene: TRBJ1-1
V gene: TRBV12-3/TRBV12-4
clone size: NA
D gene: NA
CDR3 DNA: TGTGCCAGCAGTTCGGGTCCTTCGAGGAACACTGAAGCTTTCTTT
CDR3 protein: CASSSGPSRNTEAFF

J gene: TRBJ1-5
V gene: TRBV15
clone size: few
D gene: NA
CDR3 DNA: TGTGCCACCAGCCTCCCGGGCCCCAATCAGCCCCAGCATTTT
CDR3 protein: CATSLPGPNQPQHF

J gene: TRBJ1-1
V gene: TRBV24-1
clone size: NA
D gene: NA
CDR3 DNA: TGTGCCACCAGTGATACCCGGACGGGGAACACTGAAGCTTTCTTT
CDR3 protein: CATSDTRTGNTEAFF

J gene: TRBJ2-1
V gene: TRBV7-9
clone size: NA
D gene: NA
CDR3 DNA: TGTGCCAGCAGTAACGGCTGGACCGAAAGGTCCAATGAGCAGTTCTTC
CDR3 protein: CASSNGWTERSNEQFF

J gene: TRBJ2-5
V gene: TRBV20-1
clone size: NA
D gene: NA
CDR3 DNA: TGCAGTGCTAGAGCTCTGGCGCGAGGGGAGACCCAGTACTTC
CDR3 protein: CSARALARGETQYF

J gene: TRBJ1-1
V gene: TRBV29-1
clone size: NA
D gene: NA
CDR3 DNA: TGCAGCGTTGAACAGGGGCAGAACACTGAAGCTTTCTTT
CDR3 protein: CSVEQGQNTEAFF

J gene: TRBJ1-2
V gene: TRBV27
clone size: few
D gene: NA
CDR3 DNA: TGTGCCAGCAGACCCTTAAAGGGGCAGGGTGCCCTAGCTAACTATGGCTACACCTTC
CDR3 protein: CASRPLKGQGALANYGYTF

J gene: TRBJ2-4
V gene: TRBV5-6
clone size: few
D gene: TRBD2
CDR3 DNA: TGTGCCAGCAGGCAGGGACTAGCGGGGGAAAACATTCAGTACTTC
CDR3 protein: CASRQGLAGENIQYF

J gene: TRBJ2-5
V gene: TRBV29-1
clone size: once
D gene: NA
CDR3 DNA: TGCAGCGTTGAAGCCGGCCAAGAGACCCAGTACTTC
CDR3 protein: CSVEAGQETQYF

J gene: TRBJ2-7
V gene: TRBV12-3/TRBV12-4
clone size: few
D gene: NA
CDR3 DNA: TGTGCCAGCAGTTTGAGGGCGTACGAGCAGTACTTC
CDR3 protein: CASSLRAYEQYF

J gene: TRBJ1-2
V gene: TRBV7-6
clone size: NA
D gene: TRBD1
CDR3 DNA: TGTGCCAGCAGTTTTGGCGCAGGGGGAATTGGCTACACCTTC
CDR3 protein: CASSFGAGGIGYTF

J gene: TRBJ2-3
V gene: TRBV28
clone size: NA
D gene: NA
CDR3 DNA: TGTGCCAGCAGTTTATTTGGGAACGCAGATACGCAGTATTTT
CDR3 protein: CASSLFGNADTQYF

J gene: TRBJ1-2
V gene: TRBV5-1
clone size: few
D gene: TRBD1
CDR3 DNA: TGCGCCAGCAGCCCAACAGGGGATCCTAACTATGGCTACACCTTC
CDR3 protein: CASSPTGDPNYGYTF

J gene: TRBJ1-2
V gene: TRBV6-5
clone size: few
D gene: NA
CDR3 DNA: TGTGCCAGCAGTCCCCTCCGAATGGATGGCTACACCTTC
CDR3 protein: CASSPLRMDGYTF

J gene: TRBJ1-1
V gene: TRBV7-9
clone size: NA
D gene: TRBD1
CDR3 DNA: TGTGCCAGCGCAGACAGGGACAATGAAGCTTTCTTT
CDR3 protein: CASADRDNEAFF

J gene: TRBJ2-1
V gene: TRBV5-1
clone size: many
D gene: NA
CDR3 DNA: TGCGCCAGCAGCTTGCTCCCGACCCGGAGGAATGAGCAGTTCTTC
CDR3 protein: CASSLLPTRRNEQFF

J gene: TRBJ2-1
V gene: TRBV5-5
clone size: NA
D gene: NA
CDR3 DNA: TGTGCCAGCAGCTTTCGAGACAATGAGCAGTTATTC
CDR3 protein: CASSFRDNEQLF

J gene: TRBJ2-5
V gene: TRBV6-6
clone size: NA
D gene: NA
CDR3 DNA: TGTGCCAGCGAGGGGGGCAGCCAAGAGACCCAGTACTTC
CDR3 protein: CASEGGSQETQYF

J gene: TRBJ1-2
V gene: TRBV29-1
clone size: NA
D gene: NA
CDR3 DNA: TGCAGCGTTGAAGAACCGACCCCAAATGGCTACACCTTC
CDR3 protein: CSVEEPTPNGYTF

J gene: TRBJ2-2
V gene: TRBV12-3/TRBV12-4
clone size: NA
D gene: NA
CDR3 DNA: TGTGCCAGCAGTTGGAGGAACGACGTGACCGGGGAGCTGTTTTTT
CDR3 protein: CASSWRNDVTGELFF

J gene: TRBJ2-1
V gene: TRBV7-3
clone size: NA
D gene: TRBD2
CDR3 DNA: TGTGCCAGCAGCTCCTGGACCGGGGAGGGGTCCTACAATGAGCAGTTCTTC
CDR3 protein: CASSSWTGEGSYNEQFF